The next 9 T cell receptor beta chains were all read from a single sample in a study of regulatory T cells in long-lasting Graves disease. Investigators prepared the TCR beta libraries by applying iRepertoire HTBI primers and Arm-PCR of CDR3 regions. TCRdb re-derived calls from the multiplex PCR reads in MiXCR, one entry per CDR3 protein. The sample consists of 500,000 to 700,000 distinct CDR3 sequences, less than 20% of them appearing once. Time point in this sample: newly diagnosed GD, antithyroid drugs for less than 3 months. PBMCs were the source of the RNA used for TCR sequencing. The data were also submitted as part of a second study, on T cells in Graves' hyperthyroidism and ophthalmopathy.

The starting material was peripheral blood mononuclear cells (PBMCs), obtained at new diagnosis, from a patient treated with antithyroid drugs. The receptor set was obtained from a woman between 25 and 40 years old with Graves disease.

This chain links TRBV10-3 with TRBJ2-1; no clear D gene. Trimming left V 0 bases short and J 0 bases short, with 9 bases between. The CDR3 extends over 16 amino acids. Germline V gives CDR1 ENHRY, CDR2 SYGVKD. For the CDR3, the DNA is TGTGCCATCAGTGAGTCCCCAACGGGCTCCTACAATGAGCAGTTCTTC. Amino acid sequence: CAISESPTGSYNEQFF.

This clonotype was seen repeatedly, ten times or more. The chain recombines TRBV24-1 with TRBJ1-5, with TRBD1 identical over 7 bases. This CDR3 has 18 residues. The germline V gene encodes CDR1 KGHDR and CDR2 SFDVKD. Trimming removed 4 bases from V and 5 bases from J; junction bases left unmatched: 16. For the CDR3, the DNA is TGTGCCACCAGTGACTCGACAGGGCGGCGAGGGAGTCATCAGCCCCAGCATTTT. Translating it yields CATSDSTGRRGSHQPQHF.

This clonotype was seen a few times. The chain carries TRBV30 and TRBJ2-2, with D unresolved. Trimming removed 0 bases from V and 2 bases from J, with 10 bases in between. From germline, CDR1 is GTSNPN and CDR2 SVGIG (reference sequence). CDR3 length equals 15 residues. This CDR3 is CAWSVPYRNTGELFF. The DNA of the CDR3 is TGTGCCTGGAGTGTACCATACAGAAACACCGGGGAGCTGTTTTTT. Full variable domain (rest looked up from reference TRBV30 and TRBJ2-2): SQTIHQWPATLVQPVGSPLSLECTVEGTSNPNLYWYRQAAGRGLQLLFYSVGIGQISSEVPQNLSASRPQDRQFILSSKKLLLSDSGFYLCAWSVPYRNTGELFFGEGSRLTVL.

The chain joins TRBV7-9 to TRBJ2-7; D not certain. V was clipped by 0 bases and J by 4 bases, with 13 bases between them. The CDR3 extends over 15 amino acids. Per the germline V gene, CDR1 is SEHNR and CDR2 is FQNEAQ (reference sequence). This chain's CDR3 is CASSLAPGSSYEQYF. CDR3 bases: TGTGCCAGCAGCTTAGCGCCGGGCAGCAGTTACGAGCAGTACTTC. The full variable domain, completed using reference TRBV7-9 and TRBJ2-7, is DTGVSQNPRHKITKRGQNVTFRCDPISEHNRLYWYRQTLGQGPEFLTYFQNEAQLEKSRLLSDRFSAERPKGSFSTLEIQRTEQGDSAMYLCASSLAPGSSYEQYFGPGTRLTVT.

This clonotype was seen many times. The V gene is TRBV25-1, the J gene TRBJ1-6, with a possible D match to TRBD1 (6 bases). Germline V CDR1 and CDR2: MGHDK, SYGVNS. The CDR3 has 15 amino acids. V was trimmed by 6 bases and J by 6 bases, leaving 15 bases between them. CDR3 residues: CASSNTGASNSPLHF. As DNA, the CDR3 is TGTGCCAGCAGCAATACGGGGGCCAGTAATTCACCCCTCCACTTT.

This clonotype was picked up many times. The V call is TRBV11-2, the J call TRBJ2-7, with 8 bases fitting TRBD2. Germline values: CDR1 SGHAT, CDR2 FQNNGV. The CDR3 covers 14 residues. The V and J ends lost 5 bases and 7 bases, in that order; junction bases with no gene match: 10. The CDR3 sequence: CASSNVGGADEQYF. CDR3 nucleotide sequence: TGTGCCAGCAGCAACGTCGGGGGGGCCGATGAGCAGTACTTC.

This clonotype was observed a handful of times. J is TRBJ1-1 and V is TRBV10-3; tentative D call: TRBD1 (5 bases). The V end lost 5 bases, the J end lost 3 bases, and 13 bases lay between the germline ends. The CDR3 totals 14 residues. CDR1 is ENHRY and CDR2 is SYGVKD in the germline V gene. The CDR3 bases are TGTGCCATCAGTCCCTGGGGGGGGGACACTGAAGCTTTCTTT. It codes for CAISPWGGDTEAFF.

This rearrangement joins TRBV11-1 to TRBJ2-7; D gene unclear. Looked up from germline, CDR1 is SGHAT and CDR2 is FQDESV (reference sequence). Trimming removed 0 bases from V and 9 bases from J, with 24 bases in between. CDR3 length: 17 amino acids. The CDR3 nucleotides are TGTGCCAGCAGCTTAGCCCCCACCCGGGCCGGCTTTTGGGTGCAGTACTTC. This sequence encodes CASSLAPTRAGFWVQYF.

This clonotype was observed at least ten times. The genes are TRBV15 and TRBJ2-3, with D uncertain. Germline values: CDR1 LNHNV, CDR2 YYDKDF (reference sequence). The V end lost 1 base, the J end lost 6 bases, and 14 bases lay between the germline ends. The CDR3 has 15 amino acids. The DNA for the CDR3 is TGTGCCACCAGCAGAGCCCTCGACCCCGTGGATACGCAGTATTTT. Translation: CATSRALDPVDTQYF. Full variable domain (missing parts from reference TRBV15 and TRBJ2-3): DAMVIQNPRYQVTQFGKPVTLSCSQTLNHNVMYWYQQKSSQAPKLLFHYYDKDFNNEADTPDNFQSRRPNTSFCFLDIRSPGLGDTAMYLCATSRALDPVDTQYFGPGTRLTVL.